This T cell receptor (beta chain) is drawn from a study of CD8+CD57+ T cells in acquired aplastic anemia (dated 2018 in TCRdb). Study-wide context: A mean of about 3.2 ug of DNA, ranging from about 0.17 to 30 ug, was extracted from sorted CD4+ and CD8+ cells. A CD8+CD57+ expansion meant a frequency higher than the mean frequency seen in healthy subjects.

Expansion of CD8+CD57+ cells had been shown by flow cytometry in the patients chosen for sequencing. Every patient had severe acquired aplastic anemia, diagnosed using the International Study of Aplastic Anemia and Agranulocytosis and Camitta criteria. At the time blood was sampled, none of the patients had received any therapy. In the study, sorted CD4+ and CD8+ blood T cells from patients with severe aplastic anemia and from healthy subjects underwent deep sequencing of TCR repertoires. Patients were enrolled in the USA under clinicaltrials.gov protocols 00001620, 01623167, 00001397, 00071045, 00081523 and 00961064. Ficoll-Paque density gradient centrifugation was used to isolate peripheral blood mononuclear cells. Before DNA extraction, CD4+ and CD8+ T cells were sorted with FACS or magnetic beads. Comments on this clonotype: It lacks a known antigen. No much larger clone exists at a distance of one base, and base qualities are not known.

Broad study findings and their caveats: Between patients and healthy controls, no significant difference in CD8+ Simpson's diversity was found (P=0.060). Roughly 29 CD8+ CDR3 sequences were shared between patients and controls but appeared highly expressed in patients and within their immunodominant clones.

Genomic DNA served as template for TCR beta VDJ combination and CDR3 sequence profiling. An Illumina HiSeq 2000 was used for TCR repertoire sequencing. The original methods were these. Repertoire assessment relied on Simpson's diversity index, CDR3 size and DJ length profiles, and TRBV/TRBJ rearrangement plots. Whichever DNA sequence was most abundant in the deep sequencing data was defined as the immunodominant clone. CDR3 amino acid sequences were screened for sharing across subjects and were compared with published repertoires and the VDJdb database. TCRdb reran the public reads through fastp at Q25 and MiXCR, keeping productive beta chains. Under each unique CDR3 protein, matching rows form one entry showing the most common genes and DNA. TCRdb assigned the V and J calls; the authors' analysis was not used. The sample table contains 250,000 to 350,000 distinct CDR3 sequences; only one count was recorded for 50% to 65% of them. The top ten clones comprise around 1.3% of the sample.

The source is a human donor with aplastic anemia. The sample taken for sequencing was sorted CD4+, CD8+, or CD8+CD57+ T cells (not recorded which) from PBMCs.

CDR3 reads: CASSQSGSPQLFF. The bases read TGTGCCAGCAGCCAATCCGGCTCCCCCCAGCTGTTCTTC. The chain uses TRBV7-9 and TRBJ2-1, with no D gene named confidently. Taken from the germline V gene (reference sequence), the CDR1 and CDR2 loops are SEHNR and FQNEAQ. From the cysteine up to the phenylalanine, the CDR3 has a length of 13 residues. CDR3 DNA is the only sequence kept; it has 39 bases, read in frame from the first base. Trimming removed 5 bases from V and 15 bases from J, leaving 20 bases between the germline ends.